This paragraph reports one TCR beta chain. These data originate in a study of T cell changes during pregnancy in multiple sclerosis. Profiled with immunoSEQ multiplex PCR; TCRdb holds only in-frame clones, not every one. The profile shows 45,000 to 55,000 clones, approximately 90% of them singletons. V dropped 5 bases and J dropped 4 bases, with 12 bases sitting between them. Germline CDR1 reads MNHEY; CDR2 reads SMNVEV (reference sequence). This CDR3 is 14 amino acids long. Sequencing used CD4+ T cells from peripheral blood mononuclear cells, obtained after pregnancy. The TCR comes from a female donor with multiple sclerosis, enrolled in a pregnancy study. The chain combines TRBV27 with TRBJ2-1; a possible D gene is TRBD1 (7 bases). The DNA of the CDR3 is TGTGCCAGCAGTGTCAGGGGGAGGTACAATGAGCAGTTCTTC. Residues: CASSVRGRYNEQFF.